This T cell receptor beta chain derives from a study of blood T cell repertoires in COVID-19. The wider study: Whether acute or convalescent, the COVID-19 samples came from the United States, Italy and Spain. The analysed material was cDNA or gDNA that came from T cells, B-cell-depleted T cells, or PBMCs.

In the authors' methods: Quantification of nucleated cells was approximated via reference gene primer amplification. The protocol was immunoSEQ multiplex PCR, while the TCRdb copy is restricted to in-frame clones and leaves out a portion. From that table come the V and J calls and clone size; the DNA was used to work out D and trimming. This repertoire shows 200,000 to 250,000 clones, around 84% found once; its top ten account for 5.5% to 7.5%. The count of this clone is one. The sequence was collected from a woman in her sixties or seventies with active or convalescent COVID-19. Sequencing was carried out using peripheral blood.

This chain's CDR3 is CASSPSGGAAYEQYF. DNA for the CDR3: TGTGCCAGCAGCCCGTCGGGGGGAGCAGCCTACGAGCAGTACTTC. The chain links TRBV7-2 to TRBJ2-7, with 7 positions matching TRBD2. The CDR3 is 15 residues long. After removal of 5 bases from V and 2 bases from J, the junction contained 9 bases not matched to a gene. CDR1 and CDR2 (germline): SGHTA, FQGNSA.